These 28 T cell receptor beta chains came from one sample sequenced in a study of OX40 agonist ivuxolimab in advanced cancers. The repertoire was sequenced with immunoSEQ multiplex PCR; TCRdb's copy has only in-frame clones and lacks some. The sample gives more than 80,000 clones, around 90% of which show up once; under 2% is in the top ten. Sequenced here: CD4+ or CD8+ T cells sorted from blood, sampled in a trial of the OX40 agonist ivuxolimab. These receptor sequences come from an adult with an advanced solid tumor such as melanoma, head and neck, liver or kidney cancer.

This rearrangement joins TRBV4-1 to TRBJ2-5; maybe TRBD1 (5 bases). The CDR3 covers 15 residues. V gave up 0 bases and J gave up 5 bases, with 13 bases separating them. CDR1 is MGHRA, CDR2 YSYEKL, per germline. CDR3 DNA sequence: TGCGCCAGCAGCCAAGATCTTTCAGGGTGGGAGACCCAGTACTTC. It specifies CASSQDLSGWETQYF.

This chain connects TRBV18 to TRBJ1-5; D gene uncertain. The germline V gene has CDR1 KGHSH and CDR2 LQKENI. This CDR3 is 15 amino acids long. The germline V and J ends were trimmed by 5 bases and 5 bases, with 16 bases remaining between them. CDR3 amino acids: CASSAVWRNDQPQHF. The CDR3 DNA reads TGTGCCAGCTCAGCTGTTTGGCGCAATGATCAGCCCCAGCATTTT.

The CDR3 spells CASSDGLAGGTDTQYF. CDR3 DNA sequence: TGCGCCAGCAGTGATGGGCTAGCGGGAGGCACAGATACGCAGTATTTT. The chain carries TRBV10-1 and TRBJ2-3; TRBD2 aligns across 10 bases. V was pared by 3 bases and J by 1 base, with 4 bases of the junction left unmatched. The V gene's germline CDR1 is WNHNN and CDR2 SYGVQD (reference sequence). CDR3 length equals 16 residues.

The chain employs TRBV5-1 and TRBJ2-1, with 12 bases that match TRBD2. V shed 1 base and J 4 bases; nucleotides not matched to a gene: 3. The CDR3 totals 16 residues. Germline lookup yields CDR1 SGHRS and CDR2 YFSETQ. This chain's CDR3 is CASSLSLAGGYNEQFF. In DNA form, the CDR3 reads TGCGCCAGCAGCTTGAGTCTAGCGGGAGGGTACAATGAGCAGTTCTTC.

The CDR3 bases are TGCGCCAGCAGCTTGTCGGGAGGGGTCGGGTACAATGAGCAGTTCTTC. Protein: CASSLSGGVGYNEQFF. V gene TRBV5-1 combines with J gene TRBJ2-1; 8 positions match TRBD2. Germline lookup yields CDR1 SGHRS and CDR2 YFSETQ. The J segment lost 4 bases and the V segment lost 1 base, leaving 7 bases of the junction unmatched. The CDR3 consists of 16 residues.

The chain links TRBV30 to TRBJ1-2; 7 bases are shared with TRBD1. With 2 bases clipped from V and 7 bases from J, the junction kept 7 bases outside the gene matches. This CDR3 is built from 13 residues. CDR1 and CDR2 (germline): GTSNPN, SVGIG (reference sequence). CDR3 in amino acids: CAWSPRQGRGYTF. Written as DNA, the CDR3 is TGTGCCTGGAGTCCTAGACAGGGACGTGGCTACACCTTC.

V is TRBV10-3 and J is TRBJ2-7; no clear D. V was shortened by 4 bases and J by 3 bases, with 7 bases between the two germline ends. Germline CDR1 reads ENHRY; CDR2 reads SYGVKD. The CDR3 is 12 residues long. CDR3 nucleotides: TGTGCCATCAGTGTGAACAACTACGAGCAGTACTTC. It specifies CAISVNNYEQYF.

This sequence joins TRBV30 and TRBJ1-3, with D possibly being TRBD1 (6 bases). V lost 3 bases and J lost 4, with 19 bases in between. This CDR3 has 16 residues. Germline assignment: CDR1 GTSNPN and CDR2 SVGIG (reference sequence). For the CDR3, the DNA is TGTGCCTGGAGCGAATTCGGGGGGGCGAGGGGAAACACCATATATTTT. Residues: CAWSEFGGARGNTIYF.

The chain uses TRBV28 and TRBJ1-1; a possible D gene is TRBD1 (5 bases). Germline CDR1 reads MDHEN; CDR2 reads SYDVKM. This CDR3 comprises 12 residues. V lost 2 bases and J 11 bases, leaving 12 bases between the germline ends. The CDR3 DNA reads as TGTGCCAGCAGTTTAGGGCAGGGAAAGGCTTTCTTT. Its protein product is CASSLGQGKAFF. Supplemented by reference TRBV28 and TRBJ1-1, the full variable domain reads DVKVTQSSRYLVKRTGEKVFLECVQDMDHENMFWYRQDPGLGLRLIYFSYDVKMKEKGDIPEGYSVSREKKERFSLILESASTNQTSMYLCASSLGQGKAFFGQGTRLTVV.

This rearrangement joins TRBV18 to TRBJ1-4; no clear D. Germline CDR1 and CDR2: KGHSH and LQKENI. Trimming took off 6 bases at V and 5 bases at J, with 13 bases between the two ends. This CDR3 comprises 14 residues. The CDR3 DNA reads TGTGCCAGCTCCCCCCGAAGGGCCAATGAAAAACTGTTTTTT. Its translation: CASSPRRANEKLFF.

CDR3 nucleotides: TGTGCCAGCAGCCAAGATAGCGGCGGATTGACTGAAGCTTTCTTT. Its protein is CASSQDSGGLTEAFF. This chain uses TRBV14 with TRBJ1-1; D gene uncertain. CDR3 length: 15 amino acids. V shed 0 bases and J shed 5 bases, with 13 bases lying between them. Looked up from germline, CDR1 is SGHDN and CDR2 is FVKESK.

The chain carries TRBV19 and TRBJ2-1; the match to TRBD2 covers 10 bases. The J segment lost 7 bases and the V segment lost 4 bases, leaving 13 bases of the junction unmatched. The CDR3 contains 17 residues. Germline loops: CDR1 LNHDA, CDR2 SQIVND (reference sequence). CDR3 sequence (DNA): TGTGCCAGTAGTACCTTAGCGGGAGGTACGACCTTGAATGAGCAGTTCTTC. Its protein is CASSTLAGGTTLNEQFF.

V usage is TRBV28 and J usage is TRBJ2-7; 9 bases agree with TRBD1. Germline values: CDR1 MDHEN, CDR2 SYDVKM. Trimming took 9 bases from V and 0 from J; bases not matched to a gene: 9. This CDR3 has 15 residues. Written as DNA, the CDR3 is TGTGCCAGTTCTGGGACAGGGAGAAGCTCCTACGAGCAGTACTTC. It yields the protein CASSGTGRSSYEQYF.

This clone turned up a few times. The CDR3 protein is CASSLHGVPQGEQYF. CDR3 bases: TGTGCCAGCAGCTTACATGGGGTCCCCCAGGGGGAGCAGTACTTC. This chain links TRBV7-9 with TRBJ2-7, with D possibly matching TRBD1 (6 bases). This CDR3 region has 15 residues. In germline, CDR1 is SEHNR, CDR2 FQNEAQ (reference sequence). V was trimmed by 2 bases and J by 7 bases, leaving 18 bases between them. Supplemented by reference TRBV7-9 and TRBJ2-7, the full variable domain reads DTGVSQNPRHKITKRGQNVTFRCDPISEHNRLYWYRQTLGQGPEFLTYFQNEAQLEKSRLLSDRFSAERPKGSFSTLEIQRTEQGDSAMYLCASSLHGVPQGEQYFGPGTRLTVT.

V gene TRBV6-1 combines with J gene TRBJ1-4; 8 bases line up with TRBD1. With V trimmed by 3 bases and J by 8 bases, 5 bases remained unmatched. Germline V gives CDR1 MNHNS, CDR2 SASEGT. This CDR3 has 14 residues. The CDR3 DNA follows: TGTGCCAGCAGTGACGGGACAGGTAGCGAAAAACTGTTTTTT. Its protein product is CASSDGTGSEKLFF.

The rearrangement joins TRBV7-3 to TRBJ2-1; TRBD2 matches 8 bases. V trimming: 5 bases; J trimming: 1 base; junction bases outside the gene matches: 7. The germline V gene encodes CDR1 SGHTA and CDR2 FQGTGA. The CDR3 extends over 16 amino acids. CDR3 residues: CASSPDSGVSYNEQFF. CDR3 in DNA: TGTGCCAGCAGCCCTGATAGCGGGGTTTCCTACAATGAGCAGTTCTTC.

This clone was detected only a few times. The chain recombines TRBV11-3 with TRBJ2-7; D is possibly TRBD2 (6 bases). Germline V gene lookup returns CDR1 SGHNT and CDR2 YENEEA. Trimming shortened V by 7 bases and J by 3 bases, and 13 bases separated the two germline ends. This CDR3 is built from 13 residues. This CDR3 is CASTPSAGYEQYF. CDR3 DNA: TGTGCCAGCACGCCTAGCGCGGGCTACGAGCAGTACTTC.

This chain connects TRBV28 to TRBJ2-2, with no clear D. The V gene's germline CDR1 is MDHEN and CDR2 SYDVKM. The CDR3 consists of 15 residues. Trimming left V 6 bases short and J 0 bases short, with 11 bases between. CDR3 residues: CASRTLKPNTGELFF. The CDR3 DNA reads as TGTGCCAGCAGAACCCTGAAACCGAACACCGGGGAGCTGTTTTTT.

The V and J genes are TRBV2 and TRBJ2-3, with a weak D call TRBD2 (5 bases). Germline lookup yields CDR1 SNHLY and CDR2 FYNNEI. V dropped 6 bases and J dropped 8 bases, with 12 bases sitting between them. The CDR3 consists of 12 residues. CDR3 DNA: TGTGCCAGCAGCCTGACCGGAGGTACGCAGTATTTT. Protein: CASSLTGGTQYF.

The chain uses TRBV19 and TRBJ2-2; a possible D gene is TRBD2 (7 bases). Deletions cut 10 bases from V and 6 bases from J, with 18 bases between. Germline CDR1 reads LNHDA; CDR2 reads SQIVND (reference sequence). The CDR3 runs 14 residues. The CDR3 protein is CATKRDGGPGELFF. The CDR3 region has the DNA TGTGCCACTAAGAGGGACGGGGGGCCCGGGGAGCTGTTTTTT.

The chain couples TRBV6-6 to TRBJ1-2; TRBD1 matches 10 bases. This CDR3 contains 15 residues. The junction had 7 bases not matched to a gene; V was cut back by 7 bases and J by 2 bases. Germline assignment: CDR1 MNHNY and CDR2 SVGAGI (reference sequence). For the CDR3, the DNA is TGTGCCAGCACTCCGGACAGGGGGATAAACTATGGCTACACCTTC. Protein sequence: CASTPDRGINYGYTF.

The chain couples TRBV6-5 to TRBJ2-2, with D possibly TRBD1 on 5 matching bases. Trimming left V 0 bases short and J 7 bases short, with 12 bases between. Looked up from germline, CDR1 is MNHEY and CDR2 is SVGAGI. The CDR3 is 15 amino acids. In nucleotides, the CDR3 is TGTGCCAGCAGTTACTCGAGACAGATCAGCGGGGAGCTGTTTTTT. Its translation: CASSYSRQISGELFF.

The V gene is TRBV2, the J gene TRBJ1-2; 7 bases map to TRBD1. Unmatched junction bases numbered 0, after V lost 0 bases and J lost 2 bases. CDR3 length equals 14 residues. Germline V gives CDR1 SNHLY, CDR2 FYNNEI. Here the CDR3 DNA reads TGTGCCAGCAGTGAAGCCAGGGGGAACTATGGCTACACCTTC. This sequence encodes CASSEARGNYGYTF. The full variable domain, its missing parts supplied by reference TRBV2 and TRBJ1-2, is EPEVTQTPSHQVTQMGQEVILRCVPISNHLYFYWYRQILGQKVEFLVSFYNNEISEKSEIFDDQFSVERPDGSNFTLKIRSTKLEDSAMYFCASSEARGNYGYTFGSGTRLTVV.

The chain joins TRBV6-1 to TRBJ2-5, with D possibly being TRBD2 (5 bases). Trimming stripped 4 bases from V and 5 bases from J, with 17 bases between. The CDR3 contains 15 residues. CDR1 MNHNS and CDR2 SASEGT come from the germline V gene. DNA for the CDR3: TGTGCCAGCAGTGCGGTACCCCGGGAAGTGGAGACCCAGTACTTC. Translating it yields CASSAVPREVETQYF.

The V call is TRBV7-2, the J call TRBJ1-2, with D uncertain. The CDR3 length is 14 residues. Germline V gene lookup returns CDR1 SGHTA and CDR2 FQGNSA. Trimming stripped 0 bases from V and 4 bases from J, with 9 bases between. CDR3 sequence: CASSLAPEGYGYTF. The CDR3 nucleotides are TGTGCCAGCAGCTTAGCTCCAGAGGGCTATGGCTACACCTTC.

The V and J genes are TRBV18 and TRBJ1-1; 11 nucleotides align to TRBD1. Germline V CDR1 and CDR2: KGHSH, LQKENI. The junction had 2 bases not matched to a gene; V was cut back by 2 bases and J by 0 bases. There are 16 residues in the CDR3. The CDR3 bases are TGTGCCAGCTCACCAGGACAGGGGGCCGTGAACACTGAAGCTTTCTTT. Amino acid sequence: CASSPGQGAVNTEAFF.

V and J are TRBV27 and TRBJ2-5; no clear D. The CDR3 loop spans 13 amino acids. Germline V gene sequence: CDR1 MNHEY, CDR2 SMNVEV (reference sequence). Between the trimmed V and J ends, which lost 4 bases and 4 bases, there was a span of 10 bases. The CDR3 spells CASSSLGRETQYF. In DNA form, the CDR3 reads TGTGCCAGCAGTTCACTCGGCAGAGAGACCCAGTACTTC.

The V call is TRBV5-1, the J call TRBJ2-3; possibly TRBD1 for D (6 bases). The V gene's germline CDR1 is SGHRS and CDR2 YFSETQ. The length of the CDR3 is 15 residues. The ends were cut back, 4 bases at V and 3 bases at J, with 15 bases in the middle. The CDR3, as DNA: TGCGCCAGCAGCAGTCCAGGGGAGAGGACAGATACGCAGTATTTT. This codes for CASSSPGERTDTQYF.